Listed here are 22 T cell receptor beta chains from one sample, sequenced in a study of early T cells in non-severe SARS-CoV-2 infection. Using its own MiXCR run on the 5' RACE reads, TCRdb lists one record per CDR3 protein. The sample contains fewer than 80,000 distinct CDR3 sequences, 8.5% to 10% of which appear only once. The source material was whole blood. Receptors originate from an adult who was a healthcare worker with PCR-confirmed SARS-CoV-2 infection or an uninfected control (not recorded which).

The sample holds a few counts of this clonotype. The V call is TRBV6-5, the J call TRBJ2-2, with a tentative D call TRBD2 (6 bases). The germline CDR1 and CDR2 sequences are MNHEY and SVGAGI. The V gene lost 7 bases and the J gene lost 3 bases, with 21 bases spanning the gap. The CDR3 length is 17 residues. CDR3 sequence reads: CASTRVGGGGHTGELFF. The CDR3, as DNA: TGTGCCAGCACCAGGGTCGGGGGAGGAGGCCACACCGGGGAGCTGTTTTTT.

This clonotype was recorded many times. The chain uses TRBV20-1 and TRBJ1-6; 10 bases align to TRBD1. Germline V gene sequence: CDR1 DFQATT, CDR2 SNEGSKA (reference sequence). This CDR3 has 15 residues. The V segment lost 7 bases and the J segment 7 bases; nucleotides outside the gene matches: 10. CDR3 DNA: TGCAGTGTCCCGCGGGACAGGGGATGGAATTCACCCCTCCACTTT. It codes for CSVPRDRGWNSPLHF.

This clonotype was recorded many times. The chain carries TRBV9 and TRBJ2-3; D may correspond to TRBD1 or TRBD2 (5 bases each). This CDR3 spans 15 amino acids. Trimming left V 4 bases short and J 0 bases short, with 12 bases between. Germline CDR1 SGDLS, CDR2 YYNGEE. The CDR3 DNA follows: TGTGCCAGCAGCACTCAGGGAGCTAGCACAGATACGCAGTATTTT. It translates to CASSTQGASTDTQYF. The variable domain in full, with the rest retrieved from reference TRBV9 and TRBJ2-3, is DSGVTQTPKHLITATGQRVTLRCSPRSGDLSVYWYQQSLDQGLQFLIQYYNGEERAKGNILERFSAQQFPDLHSELNLSSLELGDSALYFCASSTQGASTDTQYFGPGTRLTVL.

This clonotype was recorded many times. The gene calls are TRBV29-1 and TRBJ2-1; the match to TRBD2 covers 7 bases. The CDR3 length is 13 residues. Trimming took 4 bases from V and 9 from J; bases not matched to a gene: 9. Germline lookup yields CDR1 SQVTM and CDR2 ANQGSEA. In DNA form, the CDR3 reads TGCAGCGTTGTGAGGGCGGGGAGGGGTGAGCAGTTCTTC. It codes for CSVVRAGRGEQFF.

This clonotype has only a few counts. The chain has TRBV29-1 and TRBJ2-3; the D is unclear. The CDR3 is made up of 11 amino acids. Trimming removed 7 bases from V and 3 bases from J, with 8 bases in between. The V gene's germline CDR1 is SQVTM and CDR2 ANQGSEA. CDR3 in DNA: TGCAGCGGCTTGGCGACAGATACGCAGTATTTT. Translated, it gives CSGLATDTQYF.

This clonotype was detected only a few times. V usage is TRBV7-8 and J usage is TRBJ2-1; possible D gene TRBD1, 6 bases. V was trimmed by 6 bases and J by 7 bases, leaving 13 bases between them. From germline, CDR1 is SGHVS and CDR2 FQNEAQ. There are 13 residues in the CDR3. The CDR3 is CASSTGLGNEQFF. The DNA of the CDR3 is TGTGCCAGCAGTACAGGGTTGGGGAATGAGCAGTTCTTC. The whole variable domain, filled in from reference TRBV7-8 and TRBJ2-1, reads GAGVSQSPRYKVAKRGQDVALRCDPISGHVSLFWYQQALGQGPEFLTYFQNEAQLDKSGLPSDRFFAERPEGSVSTLKIQRTQQEDSAVYLCASSTGLGNEQFFGPGTRLTVL.

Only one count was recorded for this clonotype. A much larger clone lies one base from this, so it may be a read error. This CDR3 reads CSAWPGPLNYGYTF. The CDR3, as DNA: TGCAGTGCTTGGCCAGGGCCGCTTAACTATGGCTACACCTTC. V is TRBV20-1 and J is TRBJ1-2; D possibly corresponds to TRBD1 (5 bases). V lost 5 bases, J lost 1 base, and 14 bases lay in between. The CDR3 is made up of 14 amino acids. Germline CDR1 reads DFQATT; CDR2 reads SNEGSKA (reference sequence).

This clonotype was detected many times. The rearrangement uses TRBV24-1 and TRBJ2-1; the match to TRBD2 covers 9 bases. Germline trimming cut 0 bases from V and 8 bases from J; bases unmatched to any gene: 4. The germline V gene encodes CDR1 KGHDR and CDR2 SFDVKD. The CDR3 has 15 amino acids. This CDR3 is CATSDLQRGADEQFF. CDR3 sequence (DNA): TGTGCCACCAGTGATTTGCAGCGGGGGGCGGATGAGCAGTTCTTC.

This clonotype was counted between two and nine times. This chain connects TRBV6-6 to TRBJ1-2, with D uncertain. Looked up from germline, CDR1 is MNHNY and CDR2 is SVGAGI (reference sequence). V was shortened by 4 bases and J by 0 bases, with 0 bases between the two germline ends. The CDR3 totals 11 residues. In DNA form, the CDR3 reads TGTGCCAGCAGTTCTAACTATGGCTACACCTTC. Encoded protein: CASSSNYGYTF.

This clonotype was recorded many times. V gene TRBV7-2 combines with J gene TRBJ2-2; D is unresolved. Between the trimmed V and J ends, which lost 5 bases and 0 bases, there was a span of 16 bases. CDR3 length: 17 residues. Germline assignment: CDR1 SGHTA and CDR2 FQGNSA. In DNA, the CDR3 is TGTGCCAGCAGCCCACCTATCGTGGCGGCGAACACCGGGGAGCTGTTTTTT. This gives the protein CASSPPIVAANTGELFF.

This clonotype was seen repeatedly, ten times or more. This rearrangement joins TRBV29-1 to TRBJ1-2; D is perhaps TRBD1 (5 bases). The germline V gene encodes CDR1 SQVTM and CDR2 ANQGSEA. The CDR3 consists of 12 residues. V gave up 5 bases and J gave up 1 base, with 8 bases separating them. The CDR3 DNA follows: TGCAGCGTTTCGGGGGGTAACTATGGCTACACCTTC. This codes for CSVSGGNYGYTF.

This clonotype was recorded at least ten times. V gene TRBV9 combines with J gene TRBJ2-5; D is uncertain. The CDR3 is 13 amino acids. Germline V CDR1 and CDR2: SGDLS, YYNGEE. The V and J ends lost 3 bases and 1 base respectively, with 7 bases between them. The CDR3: CASSAELQETQYF. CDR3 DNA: TGTGCCAGCAGCGCCGAGCTCCAAGAGACCCAGTACTTC.

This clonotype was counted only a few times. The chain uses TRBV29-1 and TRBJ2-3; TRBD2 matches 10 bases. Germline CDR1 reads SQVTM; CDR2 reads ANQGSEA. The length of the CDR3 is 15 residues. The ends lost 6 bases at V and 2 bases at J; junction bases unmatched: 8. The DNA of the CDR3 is TGCAGCGTACACCTAGCGGGGGACTACACAGATACGCAGTATTTT. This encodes CSVHLAGDYTDTQYF.

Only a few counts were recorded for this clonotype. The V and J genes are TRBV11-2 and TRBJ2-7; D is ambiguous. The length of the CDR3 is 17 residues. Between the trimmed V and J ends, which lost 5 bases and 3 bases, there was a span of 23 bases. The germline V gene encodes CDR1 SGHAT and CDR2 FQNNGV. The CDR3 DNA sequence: TGTGCCAGCAGCCTTTTCCGCGCCGAAATAGGAGTCTACGAGCAGTACTTC. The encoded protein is CASSLFRAEIGVYEQYF.

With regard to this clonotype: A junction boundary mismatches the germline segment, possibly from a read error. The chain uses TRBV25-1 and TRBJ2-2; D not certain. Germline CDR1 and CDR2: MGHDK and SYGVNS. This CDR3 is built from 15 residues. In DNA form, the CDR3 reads TGTGCCAGCAGTGTCGGCAGTTGGGCCACCTGGGAGCTGTTTTTT. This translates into CASSVGSWATWELFF.

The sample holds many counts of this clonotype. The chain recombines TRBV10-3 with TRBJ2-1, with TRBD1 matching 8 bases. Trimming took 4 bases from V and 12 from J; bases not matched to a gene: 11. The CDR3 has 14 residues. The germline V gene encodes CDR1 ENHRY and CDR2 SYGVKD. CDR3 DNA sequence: TGTGCCATCAGTGGGGCGCAGGGGGCCGAGGGGCAGTTCTTC. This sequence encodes CAISGAQGAEGQFF.

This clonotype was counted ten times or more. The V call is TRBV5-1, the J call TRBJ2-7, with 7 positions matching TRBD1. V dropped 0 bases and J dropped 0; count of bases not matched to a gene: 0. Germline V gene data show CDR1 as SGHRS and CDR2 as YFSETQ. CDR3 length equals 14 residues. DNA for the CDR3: TGCGCCAGCAGCTTGGCAGGGGGCTCCTACGAGCAGTACTTC. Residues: CASSLAGGSYEQYF.

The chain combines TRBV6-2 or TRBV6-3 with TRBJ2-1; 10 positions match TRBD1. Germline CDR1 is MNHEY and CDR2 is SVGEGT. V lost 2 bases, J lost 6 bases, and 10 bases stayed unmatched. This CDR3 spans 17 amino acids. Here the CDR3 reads CASSYQTGGVITNEQFF. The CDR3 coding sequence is TGTGCCAGCAGTTACCAGACAGGGGGCGTAATCACCAATGAGCAGTTCTTC.

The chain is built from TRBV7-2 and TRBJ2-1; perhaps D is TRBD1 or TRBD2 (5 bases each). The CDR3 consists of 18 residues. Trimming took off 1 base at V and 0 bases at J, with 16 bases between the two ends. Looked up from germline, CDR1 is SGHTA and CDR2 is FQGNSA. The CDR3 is CASSLEPWAGTSYNEQFF. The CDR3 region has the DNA TGTGCCAGCAGCTTAGAGCCTTGGGCAGGGACCTCCTACAATGAGCAGTTCTTC.

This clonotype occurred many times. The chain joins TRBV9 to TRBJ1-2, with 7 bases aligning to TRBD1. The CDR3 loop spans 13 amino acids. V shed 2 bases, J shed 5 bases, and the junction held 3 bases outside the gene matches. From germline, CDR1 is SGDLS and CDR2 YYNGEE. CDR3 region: CASSVGGQYGYTF. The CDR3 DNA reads TGTGCCAGCAGCGTCGGGGGACAGTATGGCTACACCTTC.

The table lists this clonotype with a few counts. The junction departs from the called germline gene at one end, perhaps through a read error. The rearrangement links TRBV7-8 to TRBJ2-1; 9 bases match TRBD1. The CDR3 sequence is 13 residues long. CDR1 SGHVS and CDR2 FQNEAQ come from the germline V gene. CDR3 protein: CASSLAWGGTGLF. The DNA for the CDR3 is TGTGCCAGCAGCTTAGCCTGGGGCGGGACAGGGCTCTTC.

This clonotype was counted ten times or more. CDR3 bases: TGTGCCAGCAGCTGGGACAGGGGCACCTACAATGAGCAGTTCTTC. Translating it yields CASSWDRGTYNEQFF. J is TRBJ2-1 and V is TRBV7-2; TRBD1 matches 10 bases. The germline V gene has CDR1 SGHTA and CDR2 FQGNSA. The CDR3 is 15 amino acids. With V trimmed by 4 bases and J by 2 bases, 2 bases remained unmatched.